The rows below give T cell receptor beta chains drawn from one sample of a study of chemoradiotherapy in HPV16-positive cancers. Generated by immunoSEQ multiplex PCR, the TCRdb table keeps only in-frame clones and is missing some. This sample has 65,000 to 80,000 clones, with about nine tenths found just once. Here the sequenced sample was blood, taken from a patient who underwent chemoradiotherapy. The receptors come from a human donor with HPV-associated anogenital cancer. The CDR3 runs from the conserved cysteine through the conserved F or W. D genes are given only for firm matches.

CDR3 protein: CASIKGQASYNEQFF
CDR3 DNA: TGTGCCAGCATCAAAGGACAGGCGTCCTACAATGAGCAGTTCTTC
V gene: TRBV27
J gene: TRBJ2-1
D gene: TRBD1

CDR3 protein: CASSVGQGAYGYTF
CDR3 DNA: TGTGCCAGCAGCGTAGGACAGGGGGCTTATGGCTACACCTTC
V gene: TRBV9
J gene: TRBJ1-2
D gene: TRBD1

CDR3 protein: CASSSSGRPNTEAFF
CDR3 DNA: TGCGCCAGCAGCTCCTCGGGGAGACCGAACACTGAAGCTTTCTTT
V gene: TRBV5-1
J gene: TRBJ1-1
D gene: -

CDR3 protein: CSVEGTGFEAFF
CDR3 DNA: TGCAGCGTTGAGGGGACAGGGTTTGAAGCTTTCTTT
V gene: TRBV29-1
J gene: TRBJ1-1
D gene: TRBD1

CDR3 protein: CASSRDTSYEQYF
CDR3 DNA: TGCGCCAGCTCGAGGGACACCTCCTACGAGCAGTACTTC
V gene: TRBV10-1
J gene: TRBJ2-7
D gene: -

CDR3 protein: CASRRGPSYEQYF
CDR3 DNA: TGTGCCAGCCGACGGGGTCCCTCCTACGAGCAGTACTTC
V gene: TRBV2
J gene: TRBJ2-7
D gene: -

CDR3 protein: CASSQELAGMETQYF
CDR3 DNA: TGTGCCAGCAGTCAGGAACTAGCGGGTATGGAGACCCAGTACTTC
V gene: TRBV6-5
J gene: TRBJ2-5
D gene: TRBD2

CDR3 protein: CASSFWGSLNEQFF
CDR3 DNA: TGTGCCAGCAGTTTCTGGGGGAGTCTAAATGAGCAGTTCTTC
V gene: TRBV27
J gene: TRBJ2-1
D gene: -

CDR3 protein: CAWSINTGGAYEQYF
CDR3 DNA: TGTGCCTGGAGCATCAATACAGGGGGGGCCTACGAGCAGTACTTC
V gene: TRBV30
J gene: TRBJ2-7
D gene: -

CDR3 protein: CASSYLDRDTQYF
CDR3 DNA: TGTGCCAGCAGCTACTTGGACAGAGATACGCAGTATTTT
V gene: TRBV5-6
J gene: TRBJ2-3
D gene: -